This T cell receptor beta chain is drawn from a study of glioma-infiltrating T cells. General study points: Only very few CDR3 sequences appeared in both tissue and blood. Non-neoplastic patients had below-expected tissue-blood divergence, while all gliomas exceeded expectation.

With regard to this clonotype: The antigen is not known.

The iRepertoire nested amplicon-rescue multiplex PCR amplified TCR alpha and beta CDR3s from RNA. Tissue mRNA or PBMC total RNA, 100-400 ng, went into one-step reverse transcription and amplification. From the multiplex PCR reads, TCRdb called clonotypes with MiXCR, one entry per CDR3 protein. The sample contains around 130,000 distinct CDR3 sequences, approximately 24% of which appear only once. The V gene end was trimmed by 5 bases and the J gene end by 2 bases; junction bases not matched to a gene: 5. Per germline, CDR1 SGHRS and CDR2 YFSETQ. The CDR3 has 14 residues. Sequenced input: glioma tissue, nonneoplastic brain tissue, or PBMCs (not recorded which). V and J are TRBV5-1 and TRBJ2-7; 9 nucleotides agree with TRBD1. The receptor was isolated from a human donor with low-grade glioma or glioblastoma, undergoing nonglioma brain surgery, or in good health (not recorded which). CDR3 nucleotide sequence: TGCGCCAGCAGTCCTTGGACAGGGGCCTACGAGCAGTACGTC. It translates to CASSPWTGAYEQYV.